The 11 T cell receptor beta chains listed next were all sequenced from one sample in a study of T cells in women clearing cervical HPV infection. TCRdb's table, derived via immunoSEQ multiplex PCR, lists solely in-frame clones and lacks some. In total, the table holds approximately 28,000 clones. Input material: blood buffy coat. Receptor source: a woman between 18 and 70 years old with a cervical HPV16 infection that either progressed to CIN3+ or cleared (not recorded which).

Of note for this clone: The read stops 3 residues short of the end of the CDR3; the missing end is completed from the germline J gene. V is TRBV5-1 and J is TRBJ2-7, with 8 bases lining up with TRBD1. The germline V gene encodes CDR1 SGHRS and CDR2 YFSETQ. The CDR3 contains 13 residues. The junction had 3 bases not matched to a gene; V was cut back by 1 base and J by 6 bases. Here the CDR3 reads CASSLTGQVEQYF. Partial CDR3 DNA: TGCGCCAGCAGCTTGACGGGACAGGTCGAG.

Of note for this clone: The read terminates 3 residues before the CDR3 end, so the remaining end is supplied by the germline J gene. The V call is TRBV20-1, the J call TRBJ2-3, with TRBD1 identical over 10 bases. This CDR3 region has 17 residues. The J segment lost 5 bases and the V segment lost 6 bases, leaving 17 bases of the junction unmatched. Germline CDR1 reads DFQATT; CDR2 reads SNEGSKA (reference sequence). The CDR3 bases that were read are TGCAGTGCCGCTATTCTGACCTGGACAGGGGGTCGAGATACG. Its translation is CSAAILTWTGGRDT. The full CDR3 sequence reads CSAAILTWTGGRDTQYF.

With regard to this clone: The read stops 3 residues short of the end of the CDR3; the missing end is completed from the germline J gene. This chain connects TRBV20-1 to TRBJ1-2; the D gene is possibly TRBD1 (5 bases). This CDR3 comprises 12 residues. The germline gives CDR1 DFQATT, CDR2 SNEGSKA (reference sequence). Trimming left V 6 bases short and J 2 bases short, with 10 bases between. The part of the CDR3 DNA that was read is TGCAGTGCCCAGACAGACAACTATGGC. Amino acid sequence: CSAQTDNYG. The full CDR3 sequence reads CSAQTDNYGYTF.

On this clone: Read data end 3 residues before the CDR3 end; the end is taken from the germline J gene. The rearrangement uses TRBV20-1 and TRBJ2-1; D is undetermined. CDR3 length: 10 residues. Germline V gene lookup returns CDR1 DFQATT and CDR2 SNEGSKA (reference sequence). Trimming removed 8 bases from V and 7 bases from J, with 9 bases in between. The covered CDR3 bases are TGCAGTCTGCCAGCGAATGAG. Amino acid sequence: CSLPANE. The complete CDR3 protein is CSLPANEQFF.

The DNA read from the CDR3 is TGTGCCAGCAGGACGACAGGGGACTATGGC. Translation: CASRTTGDYG. The complete CDR3 reads CASRTTGDYGYTF. This chain links TRBV12-3 or TRBV12-4 with TRBJ1-2; TRBD1 aligns across 8 bases. The read finishes 3 residues shy of the CDR3 end, and the germline J gene is used to complete it. Germline trimming cut 6 bases from V and 3 bases from J; bases unmatched to any gene: 3. The CDR3 is 13 amino acids.

The CDR3 bases that were read are TGTGCCAGCTCACTGGACATTCGATATGGC. Translation gives CASSLDIRYG. The full-length CDR3 reads as CASSLDIRYGYTF. This chain connects TRBV18 to TRBJ1-2, with D possibly being TRBD1 (5 bases). The read falls 3 residues short of the CDR3 end, and the missing part is taken from the germline J gene. The CDR3 runs 13 residues. Trimming left V 4 bases short and J 5 bases short, with 11 bases between. CDR1 and CDR2 from the germline V gene are KGHSH and LQKENI.

Turning to this clone: With the read ending 3 residues before the CDR3 end, the germline J gene is used to fill in that end. This rearrangement joins TRBV12-3 or TRBV12-4 to TRBJ2-2, with 9 positions matching TRBD2. Trimming removed 7 bases from V and 6 bases from J; junction bases left unmatched: 3. The CDR3 loop spans 13 amino acids. The part of the CDR3 DNA that was read is TGTGCCAGCAACGGCGGGGGGGCCGGGGAG. This gives the protein CASNGGGAGE. Given in full, the CDR3 is CASNGGGAGELFF.

Comments on this clone: The read falls 3 residues short of the CDR3 end, and the missing part is taken from the germline J gene. J is TRBJ1-2 and V is TRBV5-4, with D maybe TRBD1 (5 bases). CDR3 length: 15 amino acids. Germline CDR1 SGHNT, CDR2 YYREEE (reference sequence). The V and J ends lost 3 bases and 4 bases respectively, with 16 bases between them. CDR3 DNA, as far as it was read: TGTGCCAGCAGCTCCCTGACAGACCCAGCCTATGGC. This codes for CASSSLTDPAYG. In full, the CDR3 is CASSSLTDPAYGYTF.

Points on this clone: The CDR3 end is not reached by the read, which stops 3 residues before it; the germline J gene fills it in. The rearrangement uses TRBV18 and TRBJ2-4; the D is unclear. The CDR3 has 12 amino acids. Germline CDR1 reads KGHSH; CDR2 reads LQKENI. This CDR3 reads CASSDNLYGQYF. The covered CDR3 bases are TGTGCCAGCTCAGACAACCTCTATGGT.

Turning to this clone: Read coverage stops 3 residues before the CDR3 terminus; the germline J gene supplies the remainder. The V and J genes are TRBV29-1 and TRBJ1-1, with D uncertain. Germline CDR1 SQVTM, CDR2 ANQGSEA. Between the trimmed V and J ends, which lost 4 bases and 0 bases, there was a span of 12 bases. This CDR3 has 14 amino acids. Incomplete CDR3 DNA: TGCAGCGTTGTCAAACAGCTAATGAACACTGAA. Translating gives CSVVKQLMNTE. The complete CDR3 sequence is CSVVKQLMNTEAFF.

About this clone itself: The read terminates 3 residues ahead of where the CDR3 ends, so the germline J gene completes it. V and J are TRBV12-3 or TRBV12-4 and TRBJ1-1; the D gene is possibly TRBD1 (6 bases). V lost 6 bases, J lost 5 bases, and 16 bases lay in between. The CDR3 covers 14 residues. The DNA read from the CDR3 is TGTGCCAGCAGGGGCAGGGGAGGAGTGACTGAA. Translation: CASRGRGGVTE. The whole CDR3 sequence reads CASRGRGGVTEAFF.